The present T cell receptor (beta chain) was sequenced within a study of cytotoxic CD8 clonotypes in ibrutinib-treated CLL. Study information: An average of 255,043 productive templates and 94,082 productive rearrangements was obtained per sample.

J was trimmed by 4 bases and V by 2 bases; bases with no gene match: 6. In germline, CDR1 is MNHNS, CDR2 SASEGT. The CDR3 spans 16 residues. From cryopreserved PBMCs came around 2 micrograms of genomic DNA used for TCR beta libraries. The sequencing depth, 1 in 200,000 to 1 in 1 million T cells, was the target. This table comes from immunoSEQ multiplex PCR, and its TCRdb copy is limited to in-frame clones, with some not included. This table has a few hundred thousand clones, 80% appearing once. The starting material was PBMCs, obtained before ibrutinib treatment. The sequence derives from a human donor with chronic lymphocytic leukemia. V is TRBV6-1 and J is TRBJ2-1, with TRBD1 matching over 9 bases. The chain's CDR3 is CASSEWTGAFYNEQFF. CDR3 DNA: TGTGCCAGCAGTGAATGGACAGGGGCTTTTTACAATGAGCAGTTCTTC.